What follows describes a single T cell receptor (beta chain). Its antigen remains unidentified. No much larger clone exists at a distance of one base, and base qualities are not known. The sample is drawn from a study of blood T cells in healthy people across ages (dated by TCRdb to the mid-2010s). With regard to the full study: Template switching captured roughly one uniquely barcoded TCR beta cDNA molecule per two T cells in model experiments. Using deep sequencing normalized with unique cDNA molecular identifiers, the study measured how TCR beta repertoire diversity changes with age. Four age groups were formed from the donors: young (average approximately 15 years), middle-aged (approximately 40), aged (about 62) and long-lived (around 82). For two donors (one aged 18 to 29 and one aged 80 or older), the study analyzed two additional independent replicas of 1 million unique cDNA reads from the same blood draw.

The approximately 40 donors, aged 6 to 90 years, were systemically healthy Caucasian individuals from Russia. About 9.8 milliliters of peripheral blood were drawn from each donor into EDTA-treated Vacutainer tubes. PBMCs were isolated by Ficoll-Paque density-gradient centrifugation, with at least 7 million obtained per sample. Trizol reagent was used to extract total RNA from PBMCs, with at least 6 micrograms per sample. The percentages of naive CD45RAhigh/CD27high T cells were determined by flow cytometry on a PBMC aliquot from every donor. Library prep was done by 5' RACE. The instrument given in TCRdb is Illumina HiSeq 2500. A second about 7 to 11 cycle PCR used a sample-barcoded 5' primer and a J-beta primer mix. A unique molecular identifier was introduced onto each TCR beta cDNA molecule by a template-switch 5' adaptor carrying 12 random nucleotides. At least 2.5 million CDR3-containing paired-end reads were obtained from each sample. The Mint cDNA synthesis kit, primed by a TRBC-specific oligonucleotide, was used to synthesize first-strand cDNA from all RNA. After uracil-DNA glycosylase treatment, a first 18-cycle PCR used universal primers M1SS and BC2_uni_R on all cDNA. For the original study's pipeline: For normalization, 1 million high-quality reads, each with a distinct molecular identifier, were randomly selected from each sample. Reads with shared molecular identifiers were discarded instead of being binned into consensus sequences. MiTCR, run with a Q25 quality threshold and the strictest error-elimination algorithm, handled CDR3 identification, clonotype clustering and error correction. A nonparametric unseen species model with Euler transformation was used to estimate lower-bound total TCR beta diversity. The public reads were quality trimmed at Q25 with fastp and then assembled into clones with MiXCR by TCRdb, keeping productive beta chains. Each CDR3 protein appears once, grouped with its most common genes and DNA. In this record, the V and J calls reflect TCRdb's handling and not the investigators' own analysis. Within this sample are hundreds of thousands of distinct CDR3 sequences, with about a quarter of them counted one time only. The ten largest account for around 2.9% of the sample.

What the authors observed across the whole study: There was a strong correlation between observed TCR beta diversity and the percentage of naive T cells measured by flow cytometry. Bulk unsorted PBMC profiling prevented conclusive comparison of naive and antigen-experienced compartments. Observed TCR beta diversity per million T cells fell roughly linearly with age, and a significant reduction was already apparent by age about 38. Estimates of total diversity based on one million sequenced T cells were considered lower bounds and underestimates. Donor CMV infection status was unknown, potentially confounding age-related changes in expanded clonotypes. Compared with the aged group, the long-lived group had more naive CD4+ T cells, fewer expanded clones and increased TCR diversity, suggesting age selection.

The same specimen was also included in a second study, on T cells of mothers and their children. Per the second study: Donors were nine systemically healthy Caucasian individuals: three mothers and their six children. cDNA synthesis consumed the entire amount of extracted RNA, loaded at approximately 1.6 ug RNA in each 15 ul reaction. Sample barcodes and 2-4 random nucleotides were added via the M1S primer in the second PCR. Over 8.5 million TCR beta CDR3 reads were obtained for each mother, and millions of reads were obtained for each child. Thymic selection similarly shapes TCR recombination output in related and unrelated pairs, with minor effect from inherited differences. Normalized repertoire overlap was always found to be slightly, but never significantly, higher in related mother-child pairs than in unrelated mother-child pairs. Persistent microchimeric T cell clones were not detected, at a sensitivity of around 100 clones per million clonotypes. To look for features that set related mother-child pairs apart from unrelated individuals, the researchers ran deep NGS to compare the TCR beta repertoires of mothers and children. The mean age was about 37 +/- 4 years for the mothers and about 10 +/- 4 years for the children. After adapter ligation was performed with NEBNext reagents, the libraries were sequenced on an Illumina HiSeq 2000 with 100+100 nt paired-end reads. To prevent cross-contamination, the mother and child libraries were prepared one month apart and sequenced in separate runs. Between about 500,000 and 2,300,000 distinct TCR beta clonotypes were identified per donor. Naive TCR beta clonotypes were estimated from low-frequency clonotypes matched to each donor's FACS-determined naive share, without sorting.

Source material: blood. The receptor comes from a boy between 5 and 17 years old in good health.

The sequenced DNA is TGCGCCAGCAGCCCCGGACAGGGTGATCGTGGGCAGTACTTC. Its translation is CASSPGQGDRGQYF. The V and J segments used are TRBV5-1 and TRBJ2-7, and 8 junction bases match TRBD1. The CDR3 has 14 amino acids, counting the end cysteine and phenylalanine. The DNA shown is the 42-base CDR3, in frame from base 1. Reading the germline V gene gives CDR1 SGHRS and CDR2 YFSETQ. Trimming leaves V shorter by 4 bases and J shorter by 9 bases, with the junction holding 12 bases beyond the gene matches.